These 15 T cell receptor beta chains came from one sample sequenced in a study of T cell responses to AZD1222 COVID-19 vaccine. Some clones are missing from TCRdb's copy, which holds only in-frame ones; the method was immunoSEQ multiplex PCR. Of about 110,000 clones in the sample, roughly 90% were seen once. Source: peripheral blood, taken on day 0 of AZD1222 vaccination. These TCRs come from an adult in good health.

This rearrangement joins TRBV29-1 to TRBJ2-7; no reliable D call. The V end was cut by 6 bases, the J end by 0 bases, with 9 bases between. There are 12 residues in the CDR3. Germline CDR1 reads SQVTM; CDR2 reads ANQGSEA. Here the CDR3 reads CSVPGTSYEQYF. The DNA of the CDR3 is TGCAGCGTCCCCGGAACCTCCTACGAGCAGTACTTC.

On this clone: Additional DNA sequences in this sample encode the identical CDR3. This chain uses TRBV12-3 or TRBV12-4 with TRBJ1-2; tentatively, D is TRBD1 (6 bases). Trimming took off 6 bases at V and 7 bases at J, with 12 bases between the two ends. This CDR3 region has 12 residues. CDR3 loop: CASSIQGGGYTF. CDR3 nucleotides: TGTGCCAGCAGCATACAGGGTGGTGGCTACACCTTC.

The chain joins TRBV13 to TRBJ2-5, with D unresolved. The germline gives CDR1 PRHDT, CDR2 FYEKMQ (reference sequence). V dropped 5 bases and J dropped 5 bases, with 15 bases sitting between them. CDR3 length: 14 residues. The CDR3 reads CASSPALEAETQYF. For the CDR3, the DNA is TGTGCCAGCAGCCCGGCCTTAGAGGCGGAGACCCAGTACTTC. Full variable domain (missing parts from reference TRBV13 and TRBJ2-5): AAGVIQSPRHLIKEKRETATLKCYPIPRHDTVYWYQQGPGQDPQFLISFYEKMQSDKGSIPDRFSAQQFSDYHSELNMSSLELGDSALYFCASSPALEAETQYFGPGTRLLVL.

This sequence joins TRBV9 and TRBJ2-7, with TRBD2 matching over 8 bases. Germline V CDR1 and CDR2: SGDLS, YYNGEE. CDR3 length: 14 amino acids. Losses at the gene ends were 4 bases for V and 7 bases for J; bases not matched to a gene: 10. The CDR3 spells CASSKSAGAGEQYF. CDR3 DNA: TGTGCCAGCAGCAAGTCAGCGGGAGCTGGGGAGCAGTACTTC.

In this sample, this clone turned up a few times. This chain links TRBV5-5 with TRBJ1-1; D unclear. The CDR3 sequence is 13 residues long. V lost 1 base and J lost 1, with 5 bases in between. Looked up from germline, CDR1 is SGHKS and CDR2 is YYEKEE (reference sequence). As DNA, the CDR3 is TGTGCCAGCAGCTTGACCGGGAACACTGAAGCTTTCTTT. Encoded protein: CASSLTGNTEAFF.

The V and J genes are TRBV18 and TRBJ2-1; D might be TRBD1 (6 bases). CDR1 is KGHSH, CDR2 LQKENI, per germline. Trimming left V 6 bases short and J 7 bases short, with 22 bases between. This CDR3 comprises 16 residues. CDR3: CASSPQRGHRINEQFF. In DNA, the CDR3 is TGTGCCAGCTCTCCCCAACGGGGACATAGGATAAATGAGCAGTTCTTC.

This chain joins TRBV27 and TRBJ2-7; 10 bases match TRBD1. Germline V gene lookup returns CDR1 MNHEY and CDR2 SMNVEV (reference sequence). Trimming removed 3 bases from V and 5 bases from J; junction bases left unmatched: 13. The CDR3 is made up of 17 amino acids. CDR3 region: CASSFLTGGLLADEQYF. The DNA of the CDR3 is TGTGCCAGCAGTTTTTTGACAGGGGGCTTGTTGGCGGACGAGCAGTACTTC.

CDR3 protein: CASSLIGLAGPPVEQFF. DNA for the CDR3: TGTGCCAGCAGTTTAATCGGACTAGCGGGACCCCCGGTAGAGCAGTTCTTC. The V call is TRBV27, the J call TRBJ2-1, with TRBD2 identical over 12 bases. CDR1 and CDR2 (germline): MNHEY, SMNVEV (reference sequence). The J segment lost 10 bases and the V segment lost 2 bases, leaving 12 bases of the junction unmatched. CDR3 length: 17 amino acids.

V and J are TRBV12-3 or TRBV12-4 and TRBJ1-5, with 8 bases that match TRBD1. Trimming cost V 4 bases and J 7 bases; bases outside gene matches: 3. The CDR3 is 13 amino acids. The CDR3 nucleotides are TGTGCCAGCAGTTGGACAGGGAACCAGCCCCAGCATTTT. The encoded protein is CASSWTGNQPQHF.

A single count supports this clone. This chain joins TRBV6-5 and TRBJ2-1; TRBD2 might be the D (5 bases). V lost 7 bases, J lost 1 base, and 14 bases lay in between. The CDR3 totals 15 residues. CDR1 and CDR2 from the germline V gene are MNHEY and SVGAGI. The CDR3 reads CASMMGAASYNEQFF. The CDR3 bases are TGTGCCAGCATGATGGGAGCGGCTTCCTACAATGAGCAGTTCTTC.

This chain connects TRBV18 to TRBJ1-1; tentative D call: TRBD1 (5 bases). V lost 4 bases and J lost 0, with 15 bases in between. This CDR3 spans 16 amino acids. CDR1 is KGHSH, CDR2 LQKENI, per germline. The CDR3: CASSRGKEGVNTEAFF. Written as DNA, the CDR3 is TGTGCCAGCTCACGGGGTAAAGAAGGGGTGAACACTGAAGCTTTCTTT.

The chain links TRBV7-2 to TRBJ2-7; D remains unclear. There are 14 residues in the CDR3. V was pared by 5 bases and J by 5 bases, with 16 bases between. CDR1 is SGHTA and CDR2 is FQGNSA in the germline V gene. The CDR3 reads CASSRRPGTDEQYF. Here the CDR3 DNA reads TGTGCCAGCAGCCGGAGACCAGGCACGGACGAGCAGTACTTC. The full variable domain, with the rest looked up from reference TRBV7-2 and TRBJ2-7, is GAGVSQSPSNKVTEKGKDVELRCDPISGHTALYWYRQSLGQGLEFLIYFQGNSAPDKSGLPSDRFSAERTGGSVSTLTIQRTQQEDSAVYLCASSRRPGTDEQYFGPGTRLTVT.

This chain uses TRBV6-4 with TRBJ1-5; D unresolved. The CDR3 spans 15 residues. CDR1 MRHNA and CDR2 SNTAGT come from the germline V gene. The V gene lost 3 bases and the J gene lost 3 bases, with 12 bases spanning the gap. The CDR3 here is CASSESAENNQPQHF. The CDR3 nucleotides read TGTGCCAGCAGTGAGTCTGCGGAGAACAATCAGCCCCAGCATTTT.

The rearrangement uses TRBV27 and TRBJ2-7; 8 bases line up with TRBD1. CDR1 and CDR2 from the germline V gene are MNHEY and SMNVEV (reference sequence). This CDR3 contains 16 residues. V shed 3 bases, J shed 6 bases, and the junction held 13 bases outside the gene matches. The DNA for the CDR3 is TGTGCCAGCAGTTTGAGTGGCCAGGGGCAGGGGGCCGAGCAGTACTTC. Residues: CASSLSGQGQGAEQYF.

V usage is TRBV28 and J usage is TRBJ2-1; 8 bases fit TRBD2. The germline CDR1 and CDR2 sequences are MDHEN and SYDVKM. CDR3 length equals 16 residues. V lost 4 bases, J lost 7 bases, and 12 bases stayed unmatched. Written as DNA, the CDR3 is TGTGCCAGCAGTTCCCCAGGGAGCGGGAGTGGAAATGAGCAGTTCTTC. Translation: CASSSPGSGSGNEQFF.